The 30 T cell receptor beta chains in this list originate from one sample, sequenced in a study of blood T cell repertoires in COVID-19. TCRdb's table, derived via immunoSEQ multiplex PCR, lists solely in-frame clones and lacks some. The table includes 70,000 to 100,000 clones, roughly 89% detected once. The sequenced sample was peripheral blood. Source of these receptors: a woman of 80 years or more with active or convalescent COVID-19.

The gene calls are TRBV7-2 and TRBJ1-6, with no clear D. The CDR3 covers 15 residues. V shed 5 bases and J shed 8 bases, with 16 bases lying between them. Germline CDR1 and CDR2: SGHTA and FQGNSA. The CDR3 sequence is CASSPGLSFDSPLHF. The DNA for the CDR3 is TGTGCCAGCAGCCCCGGACTGAGTTTTGATTCACCCCTCCACTTT.

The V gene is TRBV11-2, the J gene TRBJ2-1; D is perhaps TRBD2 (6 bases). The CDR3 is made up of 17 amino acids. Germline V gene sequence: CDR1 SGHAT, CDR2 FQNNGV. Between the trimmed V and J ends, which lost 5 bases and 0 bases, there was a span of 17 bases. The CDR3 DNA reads TGTGCCAGCAGCCTCAGGAGGGGAGCGGGCTCCTACAATGAGCAGTTCTTC. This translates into CASSLRRGAGSYNEQFF. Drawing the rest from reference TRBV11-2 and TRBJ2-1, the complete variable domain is EAGVAQSPRYKIIEKRQSVAFWCNPISGHATLYWYQQILGQGPKLLIQFQNNGVVDDSQLPKDRFSAERLKGVDSTLKIQPAKLEDSAVYLCASSLRRGAGSYNEQFFGPGTRLTVL.

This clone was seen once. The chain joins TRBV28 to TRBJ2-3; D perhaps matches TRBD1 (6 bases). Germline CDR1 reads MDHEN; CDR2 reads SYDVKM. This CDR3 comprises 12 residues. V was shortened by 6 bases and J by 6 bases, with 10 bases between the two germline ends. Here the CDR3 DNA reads TGTGCCAGCAGAGAGGGGGTGGATACGCAGTATTTT. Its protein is CASREGVDTQYF.

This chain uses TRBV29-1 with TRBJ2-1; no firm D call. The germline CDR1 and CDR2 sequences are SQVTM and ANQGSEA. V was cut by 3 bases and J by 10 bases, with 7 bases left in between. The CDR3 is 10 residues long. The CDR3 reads CSVDRTEQFF. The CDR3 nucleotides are TGCAGCGTTGACAGAACGGAGCAGTTCTTC.

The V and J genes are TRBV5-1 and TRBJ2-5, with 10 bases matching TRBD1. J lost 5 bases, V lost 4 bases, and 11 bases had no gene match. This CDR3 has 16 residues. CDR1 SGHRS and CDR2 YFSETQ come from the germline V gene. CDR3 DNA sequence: TGCGCCAGCAGCACTTCCGGGACAGGGGTAGGGGAGACCCAGTACTTC. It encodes CASSTSGTGVGETQYF.

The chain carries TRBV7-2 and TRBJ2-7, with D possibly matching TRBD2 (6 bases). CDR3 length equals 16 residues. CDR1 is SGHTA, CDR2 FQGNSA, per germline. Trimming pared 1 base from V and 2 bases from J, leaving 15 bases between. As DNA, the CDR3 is TGTGCCAGCAGCTTAGGAGCGGGTAGCGGTCCCTACGAGCAGTACTTC. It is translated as CASSLGAGSGPYEQYF.

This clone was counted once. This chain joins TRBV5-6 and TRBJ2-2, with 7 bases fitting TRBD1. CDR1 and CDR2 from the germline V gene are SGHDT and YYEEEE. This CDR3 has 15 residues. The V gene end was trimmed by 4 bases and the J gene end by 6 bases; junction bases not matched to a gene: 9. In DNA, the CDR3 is TGTGCCAGCAGCGGACGGACAGGAACACCCGGGGAGCTGTTTTTT. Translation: CASSGRTGTPGELFF. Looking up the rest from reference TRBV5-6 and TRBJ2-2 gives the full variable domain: DAGVTQSPTHLIKTRGQQVTLRCSPKSGHDTVSWYQQALGQGPQFIFQYYEEEERQRGNFPDRFSGHQFPNYSSELNVNALLLGDSALYLCASSGRTGTPGELFFGEGSRLTVL.

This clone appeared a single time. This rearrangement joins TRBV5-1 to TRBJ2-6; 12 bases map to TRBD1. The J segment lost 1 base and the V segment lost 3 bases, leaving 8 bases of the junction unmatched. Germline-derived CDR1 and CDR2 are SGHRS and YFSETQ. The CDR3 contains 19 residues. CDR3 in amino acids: CASSYPGQGAISGANVLTF. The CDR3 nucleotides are TGCGCCAGCAGCTACCCGGGACAGGGGGCAATTTCTGGGGCCAACGTCCTGACTTTC.

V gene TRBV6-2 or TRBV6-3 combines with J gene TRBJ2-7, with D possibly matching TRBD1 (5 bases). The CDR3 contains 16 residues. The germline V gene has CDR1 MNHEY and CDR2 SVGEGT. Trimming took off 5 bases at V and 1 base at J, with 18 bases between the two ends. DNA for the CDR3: TGTGCCAGCAGTCAAACGCTCCCGGCAGGGTCCTACGAGCAGTACTTC. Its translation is CASSQTLPAGSYEQYF.

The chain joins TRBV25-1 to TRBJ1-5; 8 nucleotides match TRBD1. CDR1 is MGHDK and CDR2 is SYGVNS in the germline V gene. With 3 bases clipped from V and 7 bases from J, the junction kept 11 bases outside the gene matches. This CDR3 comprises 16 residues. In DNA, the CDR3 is TGTGCCAGCAGTGACTCCCGGACAGGGTCAGAACAGCCCCAGCATTTT. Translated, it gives CASSDSRTGSEQPQHF.

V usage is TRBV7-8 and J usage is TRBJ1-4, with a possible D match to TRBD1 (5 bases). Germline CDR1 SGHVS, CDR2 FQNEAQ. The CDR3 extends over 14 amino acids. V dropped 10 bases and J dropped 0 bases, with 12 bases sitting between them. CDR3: CATRQITTNEKLFF. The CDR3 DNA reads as TGTGCCACCAGACAGATAACAACTAATGAAAAACTGTTTTTT.

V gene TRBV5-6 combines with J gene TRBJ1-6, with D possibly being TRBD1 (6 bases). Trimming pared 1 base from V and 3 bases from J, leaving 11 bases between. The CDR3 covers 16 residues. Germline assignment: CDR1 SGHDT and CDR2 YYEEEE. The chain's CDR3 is CASSLLGAHYNSPLHF. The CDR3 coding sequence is TGTGCCAGCAGCTTGCTGGGGGCCCACTATAATTCACCCCTCCACTTT.

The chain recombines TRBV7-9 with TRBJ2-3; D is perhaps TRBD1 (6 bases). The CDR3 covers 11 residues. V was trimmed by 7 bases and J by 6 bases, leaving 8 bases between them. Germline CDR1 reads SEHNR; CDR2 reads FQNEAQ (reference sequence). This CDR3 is CASMGADTQYF. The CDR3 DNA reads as TGTGCCAGCATGGGGGCCGATACGCAGTATTTT.

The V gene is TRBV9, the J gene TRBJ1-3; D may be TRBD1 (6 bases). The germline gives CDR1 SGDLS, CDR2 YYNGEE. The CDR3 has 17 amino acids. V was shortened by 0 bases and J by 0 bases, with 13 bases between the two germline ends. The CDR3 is CASSVAEGHSSGNTIYF. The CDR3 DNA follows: TGTGCCAGCAGCGTAGCTGAGGGACACAGCTCTGGAAACACCATATATTTT.

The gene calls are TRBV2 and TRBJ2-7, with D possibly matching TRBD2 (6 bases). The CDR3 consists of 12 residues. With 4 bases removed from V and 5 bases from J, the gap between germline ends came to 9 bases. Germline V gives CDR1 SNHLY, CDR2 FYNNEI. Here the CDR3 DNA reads TGTGCCAGCAGTGTTACGGGGGACGAGCAGTACTTC. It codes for CASSVTGDEQYF.

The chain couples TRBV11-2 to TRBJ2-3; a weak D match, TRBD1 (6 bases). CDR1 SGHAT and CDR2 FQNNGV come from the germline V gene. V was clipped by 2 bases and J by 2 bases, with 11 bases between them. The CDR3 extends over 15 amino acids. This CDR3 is CASSLSRGHTDTQYF. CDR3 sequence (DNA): TGTGCCAGCAGCTTATCCAGGGGACACACAGATACGCAGTATTTT.

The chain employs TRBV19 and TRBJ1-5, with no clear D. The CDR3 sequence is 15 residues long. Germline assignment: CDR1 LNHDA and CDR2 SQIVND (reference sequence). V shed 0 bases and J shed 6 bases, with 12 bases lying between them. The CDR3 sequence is CASSIDFRGLQPQHF. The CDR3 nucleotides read TGTGCCAGTAGTATAGATTTTAGAGGTCTTCAGCCCCAGCATTTT. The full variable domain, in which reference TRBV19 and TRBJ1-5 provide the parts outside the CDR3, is DGGITQSPKYLFRKEGQNVTLSCEQNLNHDAMYWYRQDPGQGLRLIYYSQIVNDFQKGDIAEGYSVSREKKESFPLTVTSAQKNPTAFYLCASSIDFRGLQPQHFGDGTRLSIL.

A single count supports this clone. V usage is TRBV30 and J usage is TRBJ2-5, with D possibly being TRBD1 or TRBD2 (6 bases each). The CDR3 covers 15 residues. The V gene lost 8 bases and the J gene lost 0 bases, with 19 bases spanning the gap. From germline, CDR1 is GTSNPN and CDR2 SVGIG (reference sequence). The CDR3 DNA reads TGTGCCGGGGAGGAACAGGGATCGTACCAAGAGACCCAGTACTTC. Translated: CAGEEQGSYQETQYF. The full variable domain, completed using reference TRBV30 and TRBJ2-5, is SQTIHQWPATLVQPVGSPLSLECTVEGTSNPNLYWYRQAAGRGLQLLFYSVGIGQISSEVPQNLSASRPQDRQFILSSKKLLLSDSGFYLCAGEEQGSYQETQYFGPGTRLLVL.

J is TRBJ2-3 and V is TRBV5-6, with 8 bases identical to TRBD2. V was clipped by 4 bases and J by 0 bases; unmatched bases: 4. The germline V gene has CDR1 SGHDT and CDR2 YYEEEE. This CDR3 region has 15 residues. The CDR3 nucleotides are TGTGCCAGCAGCCGACTAGCGTCTAGCACAGATACGCAGTATTTT. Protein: CASSRLASSTDTQYF.

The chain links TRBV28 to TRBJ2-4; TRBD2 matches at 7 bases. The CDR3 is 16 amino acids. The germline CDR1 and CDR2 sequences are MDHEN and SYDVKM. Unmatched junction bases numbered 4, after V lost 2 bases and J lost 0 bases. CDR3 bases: TGTGCCAGCAGTTTAGGCGGGAGTGTAGCCAAAAACATTCAGTACTTC. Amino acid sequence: CASSLGGSVAKNIQYF. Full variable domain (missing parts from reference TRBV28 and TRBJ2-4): DVKVTQSSRYLVKRTGEKVFLECVQDMDHENMFWYRQDPGLGLRLIYFSYDVKMKEKGDIPEGYSVSREKKERFSLILESASTNQTSMYLCASSLGGSVAKNIQYFGAGTRLSVL.

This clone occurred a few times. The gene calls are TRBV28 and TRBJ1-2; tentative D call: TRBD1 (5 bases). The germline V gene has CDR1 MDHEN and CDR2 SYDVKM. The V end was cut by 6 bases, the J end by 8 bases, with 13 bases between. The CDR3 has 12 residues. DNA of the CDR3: TGTGCCAGCAGACAACAGGTTAGCGGCTACACCTTC. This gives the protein CASRQQVSGYTF.

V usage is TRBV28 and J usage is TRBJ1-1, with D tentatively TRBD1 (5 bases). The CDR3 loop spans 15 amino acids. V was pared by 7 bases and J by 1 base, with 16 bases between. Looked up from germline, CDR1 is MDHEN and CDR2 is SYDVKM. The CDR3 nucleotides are TGTGCCAGCATCTCCCAGGGAAGAGGGAACACTGAAGCTTTCTTT. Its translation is CASISQGRGNTEAFF.

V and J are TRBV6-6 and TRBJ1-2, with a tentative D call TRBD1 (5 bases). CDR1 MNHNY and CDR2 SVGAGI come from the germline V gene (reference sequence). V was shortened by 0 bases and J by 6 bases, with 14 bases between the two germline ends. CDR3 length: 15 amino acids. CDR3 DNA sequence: TGTGCCAGCAGTTACTCTGGGGAGGGGCCGAATGGCTACACCTTC. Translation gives CASSYSGEGPNGYTF.

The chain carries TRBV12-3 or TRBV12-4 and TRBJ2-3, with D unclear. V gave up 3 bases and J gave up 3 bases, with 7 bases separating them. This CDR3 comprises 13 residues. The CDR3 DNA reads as TGTGCCAGCAGTTTCGGCGGTACAGATACGCAGTATTTT. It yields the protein CASSFGGTDTQYF.

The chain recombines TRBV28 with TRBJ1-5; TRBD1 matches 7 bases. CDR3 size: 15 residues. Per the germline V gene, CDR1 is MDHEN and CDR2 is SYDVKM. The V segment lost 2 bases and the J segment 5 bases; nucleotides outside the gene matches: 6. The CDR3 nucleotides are TGTGCCAGCAGTTTACGGGGGACAGTCGATCAGCCCCAGCATTTT. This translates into CASSLRGTVDQPQHF.

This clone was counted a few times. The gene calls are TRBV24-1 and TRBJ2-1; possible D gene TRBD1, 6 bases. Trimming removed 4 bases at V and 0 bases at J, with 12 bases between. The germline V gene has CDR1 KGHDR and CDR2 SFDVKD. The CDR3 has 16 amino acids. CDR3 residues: CATSDPQGSSYNEQFF. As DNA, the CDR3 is TGTGCCACCAGTGACCCGCAGGGGAGCTCCTACAATGAGCAGTTCTTC.

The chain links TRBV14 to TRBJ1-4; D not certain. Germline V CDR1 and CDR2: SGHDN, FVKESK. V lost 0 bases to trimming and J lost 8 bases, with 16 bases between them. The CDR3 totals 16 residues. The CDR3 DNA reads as TGTGCCAGCAGCCAAGATTTGGGTGGACTCGGAGAAAAACTGTTTTTT. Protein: CASSQDLGGLGEKLFF.

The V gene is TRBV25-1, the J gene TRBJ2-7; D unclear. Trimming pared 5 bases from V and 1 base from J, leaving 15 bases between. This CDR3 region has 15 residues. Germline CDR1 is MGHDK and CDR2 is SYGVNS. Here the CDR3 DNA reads TGTGCCAGCAGTCCCCGTACGCACAGTTCCTACGAGCAGTACTTC. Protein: CASSPRTHSSYEQYF.

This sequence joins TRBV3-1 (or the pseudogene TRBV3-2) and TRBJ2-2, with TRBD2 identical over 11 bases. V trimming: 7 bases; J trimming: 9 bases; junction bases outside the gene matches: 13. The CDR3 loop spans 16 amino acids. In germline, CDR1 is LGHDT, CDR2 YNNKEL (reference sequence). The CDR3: CASTPVAGGAVRELFF. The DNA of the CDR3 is TGTGCCAGCACCCCAGTAGCGGGAGGGGCCGTCCGGGAGCTGTTTTTT.

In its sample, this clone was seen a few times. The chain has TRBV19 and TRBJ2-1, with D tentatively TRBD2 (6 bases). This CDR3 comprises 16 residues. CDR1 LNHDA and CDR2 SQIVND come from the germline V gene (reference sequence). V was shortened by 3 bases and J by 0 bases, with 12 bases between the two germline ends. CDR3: CASSISGLSSYNEQFF. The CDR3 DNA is TGTGCCAGTAGTATTAGCGGCTTAAGCTCCTACAATGAGCAGTTCTTC.